Following are 3 T cell receptor beta chains from one sample sequenced in a study of cytomegalovirus exposure and HLA in healthy donors. Both 60 Vbeta primers and 13 Jbeta primers went into the PCR. TCRdb's table, derived via immunoSEQ multiplex PCR, lists solely in-frame clones and lacks some. The sample has just over 95,000 clones, more than 65% seen once. Sequencing was done on a sample of PBMCs. The receptors here all came from a human donor in good health.

The rearrangement joins TRBV7-9 to TRBJ2-7; maybe TRBD2 (6 bases). This CDR3 region has 14 residues. Germline CDR1 SEHNR, CDR2 FQNEAQ (reference sequence). Trimming pared 3 bases from V and 2 bases from J, leaving 11 bases between. CDR3 residues: CASSLGGGTYEQYF. In nucleotides, the CDR3 is TGTGCCAGCAGCTTGGGAGGTGGTACCTACGAGCAGTACTTC.

The rearrangement uses TRBV29-1 and TRBJ2-5; a weak D match, TRBD1 (5 bases). This CDR3 is built from 12 residues. The V gene lost 4 bases and the J gene lost 1 base, with 7 bases spanning the gap. CDR1 and CDR2 (germline): SQVTM, ANQGSEA. This chain's CDR3 is CSVATGQETQYF. The DNA for the CDR3 is TGCAGCGTTGCCACAGGCCAAGAGACCCAGTACTTC.

The chain carries TRBV5-1 and TRBJ2-1, with TRBD2 as a possible D gene (7 bases). V was shortened by 2 bases and J by 4 bases, with 10 bases between the two germline ends. Germline V gives CDR1 SGHRS, CDR2 YFSETQ. This CDR3 contains 14 residues. Written as DNA, the CDR3 is TGCGCCAGCAGCTTAGGGGGGGAATACAATGAGCAGTTCTTC. Amino acids: CASSLGGEYNEQFF. Variable domain in full (rest from reference TRBV5-1 and TRBJ2-1): KAGVTQTPRYLIKTRGQQVTLSCSPISGHRSVSWYQQTPGQGLQFLFEYFSETQRNKGNFPGRFSGRQFSNSRSEMNVSTLELGDSALYLCASSLGGEYNEQFFGPGTRLTVL.